A single TCR beta chain is shown here with its context. The target antigen is unknown. Treatment reported: oral pan-JAK inhibitor, 5-10 mg twice daily. In alopecia areata patients, both lesional scalp punch biopsies and peripheral blood were collected. CD4+ and CD8+ T cells were sorted from PBMCs stained for CD3, CD4 and CD8. RNA extraction was followed by reverse transcription into cDNA, which acted as the sequencing template. Assay used: immunoSEQ multiplex PCR; TCRdb lists only in-frame clones, some missing. The sample includes approximately 210,000 clones, approximately 40% of them seen just once. CDR1 and CDR2 (germline): SEHNR, FQNEAQ (reference sequence). The CDR3 contains 13 residues. V was clipped by 5 bases and J by 7 bases; unmatched bases: 7. This specimen belongs to a study of CD8+ T cells in alopecia areata. Findings and limits, study-wide: Uncertainty remains about how baseline CD8+ expansion links to response, with one nonresponder.

The chain employs TRBV7-9 and TRBJ1-2; 7 bases are shared with TRBD1. This TCR was recovered from a human donor with alopecia areata. The sequenced sample was CD4+ T cells sorted from blood, obtained at roughly week 38, from a patient treated with tofacitinib. CDR3 DNA: TGTGCCAGCAGCGCTAACAGGGGAAGTGGCTACACCTTC. Encoded protein: CASSANRGSGYTF. The entire variable domain, with the rest obtained from reference TRBV7-9 and TRBJ1-2, is as follows: DTGVSQNPRHKITKRGQNVTFRCDPISEHNRLYWYRQTLGQGPEFLTYFQNEAQLEKSRLLSDRFSAERPKGSFSTLEIQRTEQGDSAMYLCASSANRGSGYTFGSGTRLTVV.